This record concerns one T cell receptor (beta chain) sequence. Its antigen remains unidentified. Primers: 60 Vbeta forward and 13 Jbeta reverse. Profiling relied on immunoSEQ multiplex PCR, and the TCRdb table lists in-frame clones only, not all of them. The sample totals about 67,000 clones. This specimen belongs to a study of cytomegalovirus exposure and HLA in healthy donors. Findings and limits, study-wide: A few V segments could not be told apart, such as TRBV6-2 and TRBV6-3, and were left out. What was likely a sequencing artifact was a cluster of highly shared sequence variants.

This CDR3 is 14 amino acids long. From germline, CDR1 is MNHEY and CDR2 SVGAGI. Trimming took 7 bases from V and 4 from J, leaving 16 bases between them. The clonotype comes from a woman in her 40s in good health and CMV-seropositive. Sequenced material: PBMCs. The rearrangement uses TRBV6-5 and TRBJ1-2; D not resolved. CDR3 amino acids: CASTGGQAIYGYTF. DNA for the CDR3: TGTGCCAGCACGGGCGGGCAGGCGATCTATGGCTACACCTTC.